The rows below give T cell receptor beta chains drawn from one sample of a study of blood T cells in healthy people across ages. Via MiXCR, TCRdb re-called the 5' RACE reads, giving one row per CDR3 protein. This sample has about 1 million distinct CDR3 sequences, with around 27% found just once. These data are also associated with another study on T cells of mothers and their children.

Sequenced input: blood. All receptors derive from a girl aged 2 to 9 in good health. CDR3s include the opening cysteine and the closing phenylalanine or tryptophan. D genes are given only for firm matches. Only some rows state a clone size, as once, few, many or a class for expanded clones.

v_gene: TRBV6-5
d_gene: .
abundance: few
j_gene: TRBJ1-1
CDR3aa: CASTTLSSEAFF
CDR3nt: TGTGCCAGCACCACCCTTTCCTCTGAAGCTTTCTTT

v_gene: TRBV4-1
d_gene: TRBD2
abundance: .
j_gene: TRBJ2-1
CDR3aa: CASSQEGGLAGYNEQFF
CDR3nt: TGCGCCAGCAGCCAAGAAGGGGGACTAGCGGGGTACAATGAGCAGTTCTTC

v_gene: TRBV20-1
d_gene: .
abundance: .
j_gene: TRBJ2-1
CDR3aa: CSARPFGRFEQFF
CDR3nt: TGCAGTGCTAGGCCCTTTGGGAGGTTTGAGCAGTTCTTC

v_gene: TRBV6-2/TRBV6-3
d_gene: .
abundance: few
j_gene: TRBJ2-7
CDR3aa: CASSTVDSEQYF
CDR3nt: TGTGCCAGCAGTACCGTGGACTCCGAGCAGTACTTC

v_gene: TRBV4-3
d_gene: TRBD1
abundance: .
j_gene: TRBJ2-7
CDR3aa: CASSQDGTGANAQYF
CDR3nt: TGCGCCAGCAGCCAAGATGGTACAGGGGCTAACGCGCAGTACTTC

v_gene: TRBV29-1
d_gene: .
abundance: .
j_gene: TRBJ2-7
CDR3aa: CSGGSTTYEQYF
CDR3nt: TGCAGCGGGGGGTCGACTACCTACGAGCAGTACTTC

v_gene: TRBV12-3/TRBV12-4
d_gene: TRBD1
abundance: .
j_gene: TRBJ1-3
CDR3aa: CASSNPDRGMRNTIYF
CDR3nt: TGTGCCAGCAGCAACCCCGACAGGGGAATGAGAAACACCATATATTTT

v_gene: TRBV20-1
d_gene: TRBD1
abundance: many
j_gene: TRBJ2-5
CDR3aa: CSARDITGGVETQYF
CDR3nt: TGCAGTGCTAGAGATATTACAGGGGGCGTAGAGACCCAGTACTTC

v_gene: TRBV7-6
d_gene: .
abundance: few
j_gene: TRBJ2-5
CDR3aa: CASSLARDLRTQYF
CDR3nt: TGTGCCAGCAGCTTAGCGCGGGATCTCCGGACCCAGTACTTC

v_gene: TRBV28
d_gene: .
abundance: many
j_gene: TRBJ2-7
CDR3aa: CASSWGLSYEQYF
CDR3nt: TGTGCCAGCAGTTGGGGACTCTCCTACGAGCAGTACTTC

v_gene: TRBV20-1
d_gene: .
abundance: .
j_gene: TRBJ1-2
CDR3aa: CSARRQPNGLTNYGYTF
CDR3nt: TGCAGTGCTAGAAGACAGCCAAACGGCCTTACCAACTATGGCTACACCTTC

v_gene: TRBV9
d_gene: TRBD1
abundance: .
j_gene: TRBJ2-7
CDR3aa: CASSHPGQDYEQYF
CDR3nt: TGTGCCAGCAGCCACCCGGGACAGGACTACGAGCAGTACTTC

v_gene: TRBV20-1
d_gene: .
abundance: few
j_gene: TRBJ1-2
CDR3aa: CSARDSGGMGLLGGYTF
CDR3nt: TGCAGTGCTAGAGATAGCGGGGGGATGGGCCTTTTGGGGGGCTACACCTTC

v_gene: TRBV4-3
d_gene: .
abundance: few
j_gene: TRBJ1-2
CDR3aa: CASSQVDGGGYTF
CDR3nt: TGCGCCAGCAGCCAAGTTGACGGGGGAGGCTACACCTTC

v_gene: TRBV7-9
d_gene: .
abundance: .
j_gene: TRBJ2-5
CDR3aa: CASSLGEALRFF
CDR3nt: TGTGCCAGCAGCTTAGGAGAGGCCCTACGGTTCTTC

v_gene: TRBV6-5
d_gene: .
abundance: few
j_gene: TRBJ2-7
CDR3aa: CASSPVLDSYEQYF
CDR3nt: TGTGCCAGCTCCCCCGTACTAGATTCCTACGAGCAGTACTTC

v_gene: TRBV5-1
d_gene: .
abundance: many
j_gene: TRBJ2-1
CDR3aa: CASSSQSSYNEQFF
CDR3nt: TGTGCCAGCAGTTCCCAGAGCTCCTACAATGAGCAGTTCTTC

v_gene: TRBV7-3
d_gene: .
abundance: .
j_gene: TRBJ2-3
CDR3aa: CASSLYGGSQDTQYF
CDR3nt: TGTGCCAGCAGCTTATATGGGGGCTCGCAAGATACGCAGTATTTT

v_gene: TRBV28
d_gene: TRBD1
abundance: .
j_gene: TRBJ2-2
CDR3aa: CASSETGGRTGELFF
CDR3nt: TGTGCCAGCAGTGAGACAGGGGGCCGGACCGGGGAGCTGTTTTTT

v_gene: TRBV12-3/TRBV12-4
d_gene: .
abundance: .
j_gene: TRBJ2-1
CDR3aa: CASSMGRSHYNEQFF
CDR3nt: TGTGCCAGCAGTATGGGACGATCCCACTACAATGAGCAGTTCTTC

v_gene: TRBV4-2
d_gene: TRBD2
abundance: few
j_gene: TRBJ2-5
CDR3aa: CASSQVGLAGGPGETQYF
CDR3nt: TGTGCCAGCAGCCAAGTCGGACTAGCGGGAGGGCCGGGCGAGACCCAGTACTTC

v_gene: TRBV5-6
d_gene: .
abundance: .
j_gene: TRBJ2-7
CDR3aa: CASSIQGQYEQYF
CDR3nt: TGTGCCAGCAGCATTCAGGGTCAGTACGAGCAGTACTTC

v_gene: TRBV7-9
d_gene: .
abundance: few
j_gene: TRBJ2-7
CDR3aa: CASSPTGTLYEQYF
CDR3nt: TGTGCCAGCAGCCCAACTGGAACCCTCTACGAGCAGTACTTC

v_gene: TRBV12-3/TRBV12-4
d_gene: TRBD1
abundance: .
j_gene: TRBJ2-5
CDR3aa: CASSTTGDFVQYF
CDR3nt: TGTGCCAGCAGTACCACAGGGGATTTTGTGCAGTACTTC

v_gene: TRBV7-9
d_gene: TRBD1
abundance: .
j_gene: TRBJ2-4
CDR3aa: CASSSRDRVDIQYF
CDR3nt: TGTGCCAGCAGCTCCCGGGACAGGGTGGACATTCAGTACTTC

v_gene: TRBV5-1
d_gene: .
abundance: .
j_gene: TRBJ2-1
CDR3aa: CASRSTNNEQFF
CDR3nt: TGCGCCAGCCGTTCAACAAACAATGAGCAGTTCTTC

v_gene: TRBV5-1
d_gene: .
abundance: .
j_gene: TRBJ2-6
CDR3aa: CASSFQVGANVLTF
CDR3nt: TGCGCCAGCAGCTTCCAAGTTGGGGCCAACGTCCTGACTTTC

v_gene: TRBV7-9
d_gene: .
abundance: .
j_gene: TRBJ2-2
CDR3aa: CASSFGDFKYTGELFF
CDR3nt: TGTGCCAGCAGCTTTGGGGATTTCAAGTATACCGGGGAGCTGTTTTTT

v_gene: TRBV6-1
d_gene: TRBD2
abundance: few
j_gene: TRBJ2-3
CDR3aa: CASSAGTSGGDTQYF
CDR3nt: TGTGCCAGCAGCGCCGGGACTAGCGGGGGAGATACGCAGTATTTT

v_gene: TRBV10-3
d_gene: .
abundance: few
j_gene: TRBJ1-2
CDR3aa: CAISQSDGYTF
CDR3nt: TGTGCCATCAGTCAGAGCGATGGCTACACCTTC

v_gene: TRBV12-3/TRBV12-4
d_gene: .
abundance: .
j_gene: TRBJ2-1
CDR3aa: CASSLARRLSYNEQFF
CDR3nt: TGTGCCAGCAGTTTAGCGCGTCGTCTCTCCTACAATGAGCAGTTCTTC

v_gene: TRBV7-9
d_gene: .
abundance: few
j_gene: TRBJ2-6
CDR3aa: CASTPLLGGVSSGANVLTF
CDR3nt: TGTGCCAGCACCCCTTTGCTCGGCGGAGTTAGCTCTGGGGCCAACGTCCTGACTTTC

v_gene: TRBV2
d_gene: TRBD2
abundance: few
j_gene: TRBJ2-7
CDR3aa: CASSEASLRVAGDSYEQYF
CDR3nt: TGTGCCAGCAGTGAAGCTTCCCTCCGGGTAGCGGGGGACTCCTACGAGCAGTACTTC

v_gene: TRBV7-2
d_gene: .
abundance: .
j_gene: TRBJ1-4
CDR3aa: CASSSLGKLFF
CDR3nt: TGTGCCAGCAGCTCATTGGGGAAACTGTTTTTT

v_gene: TRBV7-7
d_gene: TRBD2
abundance: many
j_gene: TRBJ2-1
CDR3aa: CASSPGLADLNEQFF
CDR3nt: TGTGCTAGCAGCCCGGGGCTAGCGGACCTCAATGAGCAGTTCTTC

v_gene: TRBV7-2
d_gene: .
abundance: few
j_gene: TRBJ2-7
CDR3aa: CASSYEITYEQYF
CDR3nt: TGTGCCAGCAGCTACGAAATCACCTACGAGCAGTACTTC

v_gene: TRBV4-1
d_gene: .
abundance: .
j_gene: TRBJ1-1
CDR3aa: CASSQVYGVLTEAFF
CDR3nt: TGCGCCAGCAGCCAAGTATACGGGGTCCTCACTGAAGCTTTCTTT